One sample yielded the 5 T cell receptor beta chains listed below, sequenced in a study of T cells in Graves' hyperthyroidism and ophthalmopathy. Regions amplified from RNA transcripts were the TCR beta CDR3 regions. Researchers ran a first-round RT-PCR on the TCR CDR3 using the HTBI primer set. In TCRdb, the multiplex PCR reads were re-called with MiXCR into one record per CDR3 protein. The repertoire holds under 350,000 distinct CDR3 sequences, with approximately 13% as singletons. Material for sequencing was blood. These receptors were taken from a woman aged 40 to 49 with Graves' ophthalmopathy.

This clonotype was seen ten or more times. This rearrangement joins TRBV6-1 to TRBJ2-1, with D possibly matching TRBD1 (6 bases). Trimming cost V 5 bases and J 1 base, with 15 bases left between them. The CDR3 totals 16 residues. Germline values: CDR1 MNHNS, CDR2 SASEGT. The CDR3 loop is CASSYLQGLSYNEQFF. Written as DNA, the CDR3 is TGTGCCAGCAGTTATTTACAGGGCCTTTCCTACAATGAGCAGTTCTTC.

The chain links TRBV4-2 to TRBJ2-5; 9 positions agree with TRBD2. The V gene end was trimmed by 0 bases and the J gene end by 5 bases; junction bases not matched to a gene: 7. CDR3 length: 16 amino acids. The germline V gene has CDR1 LGHNA and CDR2 YNFKEQ. CDR3 region: CASSQDRGGGAETQYF. The CDR3 DNA reads TGTGCCAGCAGCCAAGACCGAGGCGGGGGGGCTGAGACCCAGTACTTC.

In this sample, this clonotype is hyperexpanded (1% or more). Here the CDR3 reads CASSFSPGTGGEIEAFF. The CDR3, as DNA: TGTGCCAGCAGTTTCTCCCCTGGGACAGGGGGGGAAATTGAAGCTTTCTTT. This chain links TRBV28 with TRBJ1-1; TRBD1 matches 11 bases. Per the germline V gene, CDR1 is MDHEN and CDR2 is SYDVKM. V was pared by 3 bases and J by 7 bases, with 13 bases of the junction left unmatched. The CDR3 has 17 amino acids.

This clonotype was recorded a few times. The rearrangement links TRBV12-3 or TRBV12-4 to TRBJ1-6, with D maybe TRBD1 (5 bases). Trimming took off 3 bases at V and 7 bases at J, with 10 bases between the two ends. This CDR3 spans 14 amino acids. This CDR3 reads CASSFGGENSPLHF. DNA of the CDR3: TGTGCCAGCAGTTTCGGGGGAGAGAATTCACCCCTCCACTTT.

There are many counts of this clonotype. The rearrangement links TRBV2 to TRBJ2-5; possibly TRBD2 for D (6 bases). This CDR3 contains 13 residues. The ends were cut back, 2 bases at V and 6 bases at J, with 10 bases in the middle. Germline V CDR1 and CDR2: SNHLY, FYNNEI. In DNA, the CDR3 is TGTGCCAGCAGTGAAACGGGGGTTCAGACCCAGTACTTC. Translation gives CASSETGVQTQYF.